The rows below give T cell receptor beta chains drawn from one sample of a study of cytomegalovirus exposure and HLA in healthy donors. Sequenced by immunoSEQ multiplex PCR; TCRdb stores in-frame clones only, minus some. The sample shows roughly 120,000 clones, and 3.6% sits with its ten largest clones. The sequenced sample consisted of PBMCs. These receptors were obtained from a young man in good health and CMV-seronegative. CDR3s include the opening cysteine and the closing phenylalanine or tryptophan.

v_gene: TRBV28
j_gene: TRBJ2-7
CDR3aa: CASNRGSEQYF

v_gene: TRBV6-1
j_gene: TRBJ1-5
CDR3aa: CASSSRRGSQPQHF

v_gene: TRBV5-1
j_gene: TRBJ1-1
CDR3aa: CASSHPPGVEAFF

v_gene: TRBV5-1
j_gene: -
CDR3aa: CASSLETGREQYF

v_gene: TRBV5-8
j_gene: TRBJ2-5
CDR3aa: CASSLNRGETQYF

v_gene: TRBV11-2
j_gene: TRBJ2-1
CDR3aa: CASSLFHGGPDNEQFF

v_gene: TRBV6-6
j_gene: TRBJ1-2
CDR3aa: CASSYTGQGAHGYTF

v_gene: TRBV27
j_gene: TRBJ2-1
CDR3aa: CASSFGRGPNEQFF

v_gene: TRBV5-1
j_gene: TRBJ2-6
CDR3aa: CASSSDRGSGANVLTF

v_gene: TRBV11-3
j_gene: TRBJ1-1
CDR3aa: CASSLGVLAEAFF

v_gene: TRBV19
j_gene: TRBJ1-1
CDR3aa: CASRESGTGTEAFF

v_gene: TRBV6-5
j_gene: TRBJ1-2
CDR3aa: CASSYEDIGYTF

v_gene: TRBV7-9
j_gene: TRBJ2-7
CDR3aa: CASSPGTSAAYEQYF

v_gene: TRBV10-3
j_gene: TRBJ1-5
CDR3aa: CAIVISLTRSNQPQHF

v_gene: TRBV18
j_gene: TRBJ2-1
CDR3aa: CASSFRQGGSDEQFF